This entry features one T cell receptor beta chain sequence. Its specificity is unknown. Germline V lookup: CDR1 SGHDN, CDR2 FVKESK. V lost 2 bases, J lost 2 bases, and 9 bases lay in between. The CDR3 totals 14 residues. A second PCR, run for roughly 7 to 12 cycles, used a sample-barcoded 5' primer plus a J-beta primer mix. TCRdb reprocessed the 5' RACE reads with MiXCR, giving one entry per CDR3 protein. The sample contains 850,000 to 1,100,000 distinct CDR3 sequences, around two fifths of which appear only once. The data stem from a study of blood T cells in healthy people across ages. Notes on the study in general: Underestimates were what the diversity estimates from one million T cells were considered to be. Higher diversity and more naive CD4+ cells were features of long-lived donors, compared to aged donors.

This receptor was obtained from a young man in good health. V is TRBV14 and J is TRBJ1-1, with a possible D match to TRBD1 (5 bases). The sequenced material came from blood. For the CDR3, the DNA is TGTGCCAGCAGCCAATTACAGGTCAACACTGAAGCTTTCTTT. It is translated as CASSQLQVNTEAFF.